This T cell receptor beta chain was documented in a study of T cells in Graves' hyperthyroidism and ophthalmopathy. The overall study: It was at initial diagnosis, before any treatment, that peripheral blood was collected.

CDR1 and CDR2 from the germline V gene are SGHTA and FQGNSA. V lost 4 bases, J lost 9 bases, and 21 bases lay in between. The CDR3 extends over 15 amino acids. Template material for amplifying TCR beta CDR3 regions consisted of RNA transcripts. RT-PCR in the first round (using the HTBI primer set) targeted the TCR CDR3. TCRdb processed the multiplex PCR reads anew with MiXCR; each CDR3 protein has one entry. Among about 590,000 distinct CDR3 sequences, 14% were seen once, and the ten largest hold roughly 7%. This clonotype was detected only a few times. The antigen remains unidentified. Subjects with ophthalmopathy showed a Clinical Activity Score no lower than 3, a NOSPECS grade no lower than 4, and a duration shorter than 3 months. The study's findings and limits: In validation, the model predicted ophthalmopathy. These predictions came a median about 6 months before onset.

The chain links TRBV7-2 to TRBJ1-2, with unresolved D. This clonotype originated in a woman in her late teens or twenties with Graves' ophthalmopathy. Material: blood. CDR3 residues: CASSSRGRASIRYTF. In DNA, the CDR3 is TGTGCCAGCAGCTCCCGAGGCCGGGCCTCGATTCGCTACACCTTC.